This TCR beta chain was recorded in a study of cytomegalovirus exposure and HLA in healthy donors. The CDR3 length is 13 residues. In germline, CDR1 is SGHNT, CDR2 YYREEE (reference sequence). The V end lost 2 bases, the J end lost 4 bases, and 10 bases lay between the germline ends. The PCR had 60 Vbeta and 13 Jbeta primers. Here immunoSEQ multiplex PCR was the method, and the copy in TCRdb shows in-frame clones only, minus some. Here the sample spans around 190,000 clones, over 70% being singletons. The chain links TRBV5-4 to TRBJ2-7; D might be TRBD1 (5 bases). This receptor was obtained from a woman in her fifties or sixties in good health and CMV-seronegative. The sequenced material came from PBMCs. As DNA, the CDR3 is TGTGCCAGCAGCTTAGGGGATCCATACGAGCAGTACTTC. Translation gives CASSLGDPYEQYF.